Sequencing of this T cell receptor beta chain was carried out in a study of tumor and adjacent non-tumor tissue in lung cancer. Looking at the study overall: Patients comprised over 9 adenocarcinoma, 2 squamous cell carcinoma and 1 small cell lung cancer.

TCRbeta libraries were built with three rounds of nested PCR, modified from ARM-PCR. From the multiplex PCR reads, TCRdb called clonotypes with MiXCR, one entry per CDR3 protein. The sample contains 130,000 or so distinct CDR3 sequences, 66% of which appear only once. Trimming left V 5 bases short and J 5 bases short, with 18 bases between. CDR3 length: 15 amino acids. In germline, CDR1 is MNHEY, CDR2 SVGAGI. RNA was extracted from bulk tissue without any cell sorting. The study, taken as a whole, reports: Compared with tumor, normal lung showed significantly lower TCR diversity.

Note on this clonotype: Its matching antigen is unknown. This sequence may be a read error, since a much larger clone differs from it by one base.

The receptor comes from a man aged 25 to 45 with non-small cell lung cancer. This rearrangement joins TRBV6-5 to TRBJ2-5, with a tentative D call TRBD2 (6 bases). The source material was lung tumor tissue. This CDR3 is CASSDATSRVETQYF. The CDR3 DNA sequence: TGTGCCAGCAGTGACGCTACTAGCAGGGTCGAGACCCAGTACTTC.